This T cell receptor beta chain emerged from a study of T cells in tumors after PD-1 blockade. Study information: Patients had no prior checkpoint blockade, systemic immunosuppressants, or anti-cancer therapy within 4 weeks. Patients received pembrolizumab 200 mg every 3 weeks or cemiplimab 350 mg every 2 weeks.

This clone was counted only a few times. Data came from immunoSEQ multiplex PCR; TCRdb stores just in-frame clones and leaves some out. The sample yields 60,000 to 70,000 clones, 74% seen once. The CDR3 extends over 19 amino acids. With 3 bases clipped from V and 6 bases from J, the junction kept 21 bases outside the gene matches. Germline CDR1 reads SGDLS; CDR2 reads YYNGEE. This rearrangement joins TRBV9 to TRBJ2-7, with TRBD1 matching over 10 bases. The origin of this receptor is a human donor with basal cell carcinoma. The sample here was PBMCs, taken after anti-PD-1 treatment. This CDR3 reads CASSGRDLNRDRGSREQYF. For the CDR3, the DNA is TGTGCCAGCAGCGGTAGAGACCTAAACCGGGACAGGGGATCCCGCGAGCAGTACTTC. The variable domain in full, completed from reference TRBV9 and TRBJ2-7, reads DSGVTQTPKHLITATGQRVTLRCSPRSGDLSVYWYQQSLDQGLQFLIQYYNGEERAKGNILERFSAQQFPDLHSELNLSSLELGDSALYFCASSGRDLNRDRGSREQYFGPGTRLTVT.